These T cell receptor beta chains were read from a single sample in a study of shared clonotypes between healthy human individuals. Clones were read by immunoSEQ multiplex PCR, and TCRdb kept only the in-frame ones, dropping some. The sample records about half a million clones, 79% being singletons. Material: PBMCs. Every receptor here comes from a woman aged 40 to 50 in good health. Some clones in this sample may be carry-over from other donors' samples. Each CDR3 is given with its conserved first and last residue. A D gene is named only where the DNA matches it firmly. Clone size, where shown, is once, few, many, or a class for clones that have expanded.

NA	TRBV18	TRBJ1-1	NA	TGTGCCAGCTCACGGGTCCAGGCCGGGTTCTCGGCGGATGAAGCTTTCTTT	CASSRVQAGFSADEAFF
NA	TRBV6-1	TRBJ2-7	once	TGTGCCAGCAGTGATACAGGATTCTCCTACGAGCAGTACTTC	CASSDTGFSYEQYF
NA	TRBV6-1	TRBJ2-1	few	TGTGCCAGCTATCGATCCGGGACTCGCAATGAGCAGTTCTTC	CASYRSGTRNEQFF
NA	TRBV19	TRBJ2-7	NA	TGTGCCAGTAGTCCCTTCGGCAGGAGTTCCTACGAGCAGTACTTC	CASSPFGRSSYEQYF
NA	TRBV11-3	TRBJ1-1	NA	TGTGCCAGCAGCTTGTCCGGGAACACTGAAGCTTTCTTT	CASSLSGNTEAFF
TRBD1	TRBV27	TRBJ2-2	NA	TGTGCCAGCAGTACGGACAGGGGGGACACCGGGGAGCTGTTTTTT	CASSTDRGDTGELFF
TRBD2	TRBV29-1	TRBJ2-3	NA	TGCAGCGTTGCTAGCGGGAGAAGTGCAGATACGCAGTATTTT	CSVASGRSADTQYF
NA	TRBV19	TRBJ1-5	NA	TGTGCCAGTAGTATAGATGGCCCGGGCAGTAATCAGCCCCAGCATTTT	CASSIDGPGSNQPQHF
NA	TRBV18	TRBJ2-6	once	TGTGCCAGCTCACCATGGATGGACATACAAAGTCGGGCCAACGTCCTGACTTTC	CASSPWMDIQSRANVLTF
TRBD2	TRBV25-1	TRBJ2-5	NA	TGTGCCAGCAGTGACCGACTAGCGGGCGAGGTAAAGTACTTC	CASSDRLAGEVKYF
TRBD1	TRBV7-2	TRBJ2-2	NA	TGTGCCAGCAGCTCAACAGGGGGCGTTGGCACCGGGGAGCTGTTTTTT	CASSSTGGVGTGELFF
TRBD1	TRBV7-2	TRBJ1-3	NA	TGTGCCAGCAGCATACAGGGGAACCCTGGAAACACCATATATTTT	CASSIQGNPGNTIYF
NA	TRBV4-3	TRBJ1-2	once	TGCGCCAGCAGCCAAGATAACCCCGATATATTCGGTTACACCTTC	CASSQDNPDIFGYTF
NA	TRBV7-2	TRBJ2-7	NA	TGTGCCAGCAGCTTTAGGGGGATGGAAGAGCAGTACTTC	CASSFRGMEEQYF
TRBD1	TRBV7-2	TRBJ1-4	few	TGTGCCAGCAGCTCAAGACAGGGAGCTGAAAAACTGTTTTTT	CASSSRQGAEKLFF
NA	TRBV28	TRBJ1-5	NA	TGTGCCAGCAGTTCCGGGCTTCGGGGGTCCCAGCATTTT	CASSSGLRGSQHF
NA	TRBV13	TRBJ2-7	NA	TGTGCCAGCAGCGTCCGGACAGCCTACGAGCAGTACTTC	CASSVRTAYEQYF
TRBD2	TRBV28	TRBJ2-4	many	TGTGCCAGCAGGACTTTTAGCGGGAACAAAAACATTCAGTACTTC	CASRTFSGNKNIQYF
NA	TRBV11-2	TRBJ1-2	NA	TGTGCCAGCAGCCCCTCGGGGGGTCAGAACTATGGCTACACCTTC	CASSPSGGQNYGYTF
NA	TRBV6-1	TRBJ1-3	NA	TGTGCCAGCAGTGAAGGAATCTACTCTGGAAACACCATATATTTT	CASSEGIYSGNTIYF